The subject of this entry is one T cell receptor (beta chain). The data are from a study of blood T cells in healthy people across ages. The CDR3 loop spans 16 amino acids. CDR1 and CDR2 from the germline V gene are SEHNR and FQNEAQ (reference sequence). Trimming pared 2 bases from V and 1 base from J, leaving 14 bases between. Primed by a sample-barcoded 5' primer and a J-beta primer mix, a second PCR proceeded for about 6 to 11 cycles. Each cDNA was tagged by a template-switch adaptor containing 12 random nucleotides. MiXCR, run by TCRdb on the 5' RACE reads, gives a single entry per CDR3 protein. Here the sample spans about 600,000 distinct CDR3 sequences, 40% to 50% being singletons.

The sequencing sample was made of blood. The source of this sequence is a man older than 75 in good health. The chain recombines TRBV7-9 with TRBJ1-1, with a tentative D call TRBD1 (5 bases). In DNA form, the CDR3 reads TGTGCCAGCAGCTTAAGTGGGGCCAGGCCGAACACTGAAGCTTTCTTT. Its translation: CASSLSGARPNTEAFF.